The clone carrying this TCR beta chain was recorded only once. The source of the sample is a study of blood T cell repertoires in COVID-19. Source study methods: Amplified reference gene primers provided the basis for estimating nucleated cell counts. Some clones are missing from TCRdb's copy, which holds only in-frame ones; the method was immunoSEQ multiplex PCR. V and J calls plus clone size are reproduced from that table; the DNA served to infer D and trimming. The sample lists fewer than 200,000 clones; 88% were seen once. The germline V gene has CDR1 MNHNY and CDR2 SVGAGI (reference sequence). V dropped 0 bases and J dropped 4 bases, with 7 bases sitting between them. This CDR3 has 14 residues. Ages ranged from about 18 to 89 years, with residence in some 25 US areas. Assignments of participants to cohorts depended upon their own reported clinical history. Recovered participants had two consecutive negative NP/OP PCR tests, healthcare professional clearance, or symptom resolution.

The material sequenced was PBMCs or T cells enriched from blood (not recorded which). This receptor was obtained from a woman aged 18-29 years who had recovered from COVID-19. The chain is built from TRBV6-6 and TRBJ2-1; D ambiguous. The CDR3 protein is CASSYSAGYNEQFF. The DNA of the CDR3 is TGTGCCAGCAGTTACTCGGCAGGTTACAATGAGCAGTTCTTC.